The 24 T cell receptor beta chains presented below share a single source sample, sequenced in a study of early T cells in non-severe SARS-CoV-2 infection. MiXCR, run by TCRdb on the 5' RACE reads, gives a single entry per CDR3 protein. Of about 33,000 distinct CDR3 sequences listed, about 5% are singletons. Sequenced: whole blood. Receptor source: an adult who was a healthcare worker with PCR-confirmed SARS-CoV-2 infection or an uninfected control (not recorded which).

This clonotype has a count of ten or more. The chain couples TRBV4-1 to TRBJ1-1; 7 positions match TRBD1. V was clipped by 1 base and J by 3 bases; unmatched bases: 17. The V gene's germline CDR1 is MGHRA and CDR2 YSYEKL. The CDR3 has 19 residues. CDR3 DNA sequence: TGCGCCAGCAGCCAAGTGCCGACCCGGGACCTCCAGGGGGACACTGAAGCTTTCTTT. Translation: CASSQVPTRDLQGDTEAFF.

The rearrangement links TRBV25-1 to TRBJ1-2, with a tentative D call TRBD1 (6 bases). Germline V lookup: CDR1 MGHDK, CDR2 SYGVNS. The CDR3 covers 15 residues. V lost 6 bases and J 3 bases, leaving 17 bases between the germline ends. CDR3 residues: CASSPVQGRDYGYTF. The CDR3 DNA sequence: TGTGCCAGCAGCCCTGTACAGGGAAGGGACTATGGCTACACCTTC.

This clonotype was detected a few times. The chain joins TRBV6-1 to TRBJ2-3; D gene unclear. Germline lookup yields CDR1 MNHNS and CDR2 SASEGT. The V end lost 4 bases, the J end lost 2 bases, and 13 bases lay between the germline ends. The CDR3 consists of 15 residues. CDR3 sequence reads: CASSVDEVHTDTQYF. CDR3 DNA sequence: TGTGCCAGCAGTGTTGACGAGGTGCACACAGATACGCAGTATTTT.

The sample holds many counts of this clonotype. V is TRBV6-2 or TRBV6-3 and J is TRBJ1-4, with D perhaps TRBD1 (5 bases). V gave up 10 bases and J gave up 7 bases, with 19 bases separating them. The CDR3 contains 14 residues. In germline, CDR1 is MNHEY, CDR2 SVGEGT. CDR3 nucleotides: TGTGCCACCCTCAATTCCGGGACGGGTGAAAAACTGTTTTTT. Translating it yields CATLNSGTGEKLFF.

The sample holds many counts of this clonotype. This sequence joins TRBV29-1 and TRBJ2-5, with D uncertain. This CDR3 comprises 12 residues. Per germline, CDR1 SQVTM and CDR2 ANQGSEA. V lost 4 bases to trimming and J lost 0 bases, with 6 bases between them. CDR3: CSVGGNQETQYF. As DNA, the CDR3 is TGCAGCGTTGGTGGTAACCAAGAGACCCAGTACTTC. Full variable domain (missing parts from reference TRBV29-1 and TRBJ2-5): SAVISQKPSRDICQRGTSLTIQCQVDSQVTMMFWYRQQPGQSLTLIATANQGSEATYESGFVIDKFPISRPNLTFSTLTVSNMSPEDSSIYLCSVGGNQETQYFGPGTRLLVL.

This clonotype has at least ten counts. This chain uses TRBV7-3 with TRBJ1-1, with a weak D call TRBD1 (5 bases). CDR3 length equals 14 residues. Trimming cost V 3 bases and J 0 bases, with 8 bases left between them. Germline CDR1 SGHTA, CDR2 FQGTGA. The CDR3 is CASSLGTVNTEAFF. In DNA form, the CDR3 reads TGTGCCAGCAGCTTGGGGACTGTGAACACTGAAGCTTTCTTT.

This clonotype was detected ten times or more. The chain employs TRBV10-3 and TRBJ2-3, with no clear D. V was cut by 0 bases and J by 6 bases, with 4 bases left in between. Germline CDR1 reads ENHRY; CDR2 reads SYGVKD. There are 12 residues in the CDR3. DNA for the CDR3: TGTGCCATCAGTGAGTCGGGCGATACGCAGTATTTT. It translates to CAISESGDTQYF.

This clonotype was counted at least ten times. The chain is built from TRBV6-2 or TRBV6-3 and TRBJ1-2, with D maybe TRBD1 (6 bases). V gave up 7 bases and J gave up 4 bases, with 19 bases separating them. The CDR3 sequence is 15 residues long. Per the germline V gene, CDR1 is MNHEY and CDR2 is SVGEGT. In nucleotides, the CDR3 is TGTGCCAGCACCTCACGTCGACCAGGGGCCTATGGCTACACCTTC. This sequence encodes CASTSRRPGAYGYTF.

This chain's CDR3 is CASSQNLARQGIEAFF. The DNA for the CDR3 is TGTGCCAGCAGTCAAAACCTCGCCCGACAGGGGATTGAAGCTTTCTTT. The gene calls are TRBV12-3 or TRBV12-4 and TRBJ1-1; 8 bases match TRBD1. J gave up 7 bases and V 5 bases, and 15 bases lay outside the gene matches. CDR3 length equals 16 residues.

The table lists this clonotype with a few counts. This rearrangement joins TRBV18 to TRBJ2-7, with unresolved D. Germline loops: CDR1 KGHSH, CDR2 LQKENI. The CDR3 totals 12 residues. V lost 5 bases, J lost 1 base, and 6 bases lay in between. The CDR3 loop reads CASSTSSYEQYF. The CDR3 DNA is TGTGCCAGCTCAACTTCTTCCTACGAGCAGTACTTC.

This clonotype showed up just a few times. The gene calls are TRBV2 and TRBJ2-3, with TRBD2 as a possible D gene (5 bases). CDR3 length: 12 amino acids. The germline V gene encodes CDR1 SNHLY and CDR2 FYNNEI. Deletions cut 7 bases from V and 7 bases from J, with 12 bases between. CDR3: CASTSGTYTQYF. In nucleotides, the CDR3 is TGTGCCAGCACGAGCGGTACCTATACGCAGTATTTT.

This clonotype was detected ten times or more. The V call is TRBV19, the J call TRBJ2-7; 10 bases fit TRBD2. Germline V gives CDR1 LNHDA, CDR2 SQIVND (reference sequence). V gave up 7 bases and J gave up 2 bases; unmatched junction bases: 8. This CDR3 has 15 amino acids. CDR3 protein: CASTIAGGTTYEQYF. The CDR3 DNA follows: TGTGCCAGTACCATAGCGGGGGGAACGACCTACGAGCAGTACTTC.

This clonotype was counted ten times or more. The V and J genes are TRBV30 and TRBJ1-1; TRBD1 might be the D (5 bases). This CDR3 comprises 12 residues. The V end lost 4 bases, the J end lost 4 bases, and 10 bases lay between the germline ends. In germline, CDR1 is GTSNPN, CDR2 SVGIG (reference sequence). For the CDR3, the DNA is TGTGCCTGGAACTCTGGGGGCACTGAAGCTTTCTTT. Encoded protein: CAWNSGGTEAFF. Variable domain in full (rest from reference TRBV30 and TRBJ1-1): SQTIHQWPATLVQPVGSPLSLECTVEGTSNPNLYWYRQAAGRGLQLLFYSVGIGQISSEVPQNLSASRPQDRQFILSSKKLLLSDSGFYLCAWNSGGTEAFFGQGTRLTVV.

This clonotype was detected only a few times. This chain joins TRBV10-3 and TRBJ2-7; D is ambiguous. Per germline, CDR1 ENHRY and CDR2 SYGVKD. Trimming removed 5 bases from V and 2 bases from J, with 13 bases in between. The CDR3 sequence is 14 residues long. CDR3 amino acids: CAISFAPGTYEQYF. DNA of the CDR3: TGTGCCATCAGTTTTGCCCCTGGGACCTACGAGCAGTACTTC.

This clonotype was recorded many times. This chain uses TRBV7-2 with TRBJ1-3; weak D call: TRBD1 (6 bases). Germline CDR1 reads SGHTA; CDR2 reads FQGNSA. V was trimmed by 4 bases and J by 0 bases, leaving 13 bases between them. CDR3 length: 16 residues. CDR3 amino acids: CASSSQGGNSGNTIYF. For the CDR3, the DNA is TGTGCCAGCAGCTCACAGGGCGGAAACTCTGGAAACACCATATATTTT.

A remark on this clonotype: This may be a read error, as it is one base from a much larger clone. The CDR3 DNA reads TGTGTCAGCAGTTTGGAGGGGGGCAGGGATACGCAGTATTTT. It encodes CVSSLEGGRDTQYF. The chain couples TRBV12-3 or TRBV12-4 to TRBJ2-3; D could derive from TRBD1 or TRBD2 (6 bases each). The CDR3 has 14 amino acids.

This clonotype was found many times. The chain links TRBV11-2 to TRBJ2-5; TRBD1 might be the D (6 bases). The CDR3 contains 12 residues. Germline V gives CDR1 SGHAT, CDR2 FQNNGV. Trimming pared 8 bases from V and 5 bases from J, leaving 12 bases between. In DNA, the CDR3 is TGTGCCAGCGGACAGAACGAGGAGACCCAGTACTTC. Translating it yields CASGQNEETQYF.

This clonotype appeared a few times. V usage is TRBV5-5 and J usage is TRBJ2-1, with 13 bases matching TRBD2. Germline lookup yields CDR1 SGHKS and CDR2 YYEKEE (reference sequence). V was pared by 0 bases and J by 5 bases, with 14 bases of the junction left unmatched. The CDR3 spans 20 residues. CDR3 protein: CASSLAPRGRLAGGNNEQFF. DNA for the CDR3: TGTGCCAGCAGCTTGGCCCCTCGGGGCCGACTAGCGGGGGGAAACAATGAGCAGTTCTTC. The full variable domain, with the rest looked up from reference TRBV5-5 and TRBJ2-1, is DAGVTQSPTHLIKTRGQQVTLRCSPISGHKSVSWYQQVLGQGPQFIFQYYEKEERGRGNFPDRFSARQFPNYSSELNVNALLLGDSALYLCASSLAPRGRLAGGNNEQFFGPGTRLTVL.

This clonotype was detected many times. This chain uses TRBV11-2 with TRBJ2-2; no reliable D call. V dropped 3 bases and J dropped 1 base, with 9 bases sitting between them. The CDR3 totals 15 residues. Germline CDR1 and CDR2: SGHAT and FQNNGV. The CDR3 nucleotides are TGTGCCAGCAGCTTGGGCTTGCGGAACACCGGGGAGCTGTTTTTT. Translation gives CASSLGLRNTGELFF.

This clonotype was counted only a few times. The V gene is TRBV5-4, the J gene TRBJ1-2; no definite D call. With 0 bases removed from V and 5 bases from J, the gap between germline ends came to 8 bases. The CDR3 spans 13 residues. Germline V gene lookup returns CDR1 SGHNT and CDR2 YYREEE (reference sequence). The CDR3 sequence is CASSLDGTYGYTF. The CDR3 nucleotides read TGTGCCAGCAGCTTGGATGGTACTTATGGCTACACCTTC.

This clonotype was counted many times. V usage is TRBV28 and J usage is TRBJ2-5, with D perhaps matching TRBD1 (6 bases). With 8 bases removed from V and 5 bases from J, the gap between germline ends came to 18 bases. CDR1 and CDR2 (germline): MDHEN, SYDVKM. This CDR3 contains 14 residues. The DNA of the CDR3 is TGTGCCAGCTCTAACCTACAGGGTCTGGAGACCCAGTACTTC. Its translation: CASSNLQGLETQYF.

This clonotype showed up many times. V and J are TRBV3-1 and TRBJ2-7; no clear D gene. The CDR3 sequence is 14 residues long. Deletions cut 3 bases from V and 6 bases from J, with 15 bases between. Germline V gives CDR1 LGHDT, CDR2 YNNKEL (reference sequence). CDR3 DNA sequence: TGTGCCAGCAGCCAGTCCTTGCCCGGTTTCGAGCAGTACTTC. It yields the protein CASSQSLPGFEQYF.

This clonotype occurred many times. The CDR3 spells CASSLKGVRTSGNTIYF. The DNA for the CDR3 is TGTGCCAGCAGCTTAAAAGGGGTGAGGACTTCGGGAAACACCATATATTTT. This chain joins TRBV11-2 and TRBJ1-3; TRBD1 is a possible D gene (5 bases). The V end lost 2 bases, the J end lost 4 bases, and 18 bases lay between the germline ends. The CDR3 contains 17 residues. Germline CDR1 reads SGHAT; CDR2 reads FQNNGV.

This clonotype was found a few times. This chain links TRBV11-1 with TRBJ2-2; D might be TRBD1 or TRBD2, each matching 5 bases. Germline V gene sequence: CDR1 SGHAT, CDR2 FQDESV (reference sequence). The CDR3 length is 15 residues. The V and J ends lost 1 base and 2 bases respectively, with 8 bases between them. DNA for the CDR3: TGTGCCAGCAGCTTAGTGGGGGTCAACACCGGGGAGCTGTTTTTT. Translating gives CASSLVGVNTGELFF.